The clone carrying this TCR beta chain was recorded at least ten times. Its antigen is unidentified. The record originates from a study of T cells in Graves' hyperthyroidism and ophthalmopathy. The study, taken as a whole, reports: Ophthalmopathy was told apart from stable hyperthyroidism by a 13 V-J model.

Lactation, pregnancy, other autoimmune disease or uncontrolled infection led to exclusion of patients. Orbital computed tomography and thyroid ultrasound, together with serum TRAb and thyroxine and clinical symptoms, were used for diagnoses. RNA transcripts provided the source from which TCR beta CDR3 regions were amplified. The study used the HTBI primer set for a first-round RT-PCR of the TCR CDR3. TCRdb used MiXCR to reprocess the multiplex PCR reads, holding one entry per CDR3 protein. The sample lists 300,000 to 450,000 distinct CDR3 sequences, about 14% occurring once. CDR1 is LGHDT and CDR2 is YNNKEL in the germline V gene (reference sequence). Trimming removed 0 bases at V and 1 base at J, with 7 bases between. The CDR3 runs 15 residues.

The source is a young woman with Graves' ophthalmopathy. The chain couples TRBV3-1 to TRBJ1-3; no definite D call. The source material was blood. DNA for the CDR3: TGTGCCAGCAGCCAAGATCTCTATTCTGGAAACACCATATATTTT. Translation gives CASSQDLYSGNTIYF. The full variable domain, with the rest looked up from reference TRBV3-1 and TRBJ1-3, is DTAVSQTPKYLVTQMGNDKSIKCEQNLGHDTMYWYKQDSKKFLKIMFSYNNKELIINETVPNRFSPKSPDKAHLNLHINSLELGDSAVYFCASSQDLYSGNTIYFGEGSWLTVV.